The rows below give T cell receptor beta chains drawn from one sample of a study of shared T cell receptors in the human thymus. Here immunoSEQ multiplex PCR was the method, and the copy in TCRdb shows in-frame clones only, minus some. The sample carries 500,000 to 750,000 clones, more than 75% recorded once. The sample was also linked to a second study, of human thymus T cells.

The sample taken for sequencing was thymocytes. The source of these receptors is a boy under two years old with a congenital heart defect. The CDR3 runs from the conserved cysteine through the conserved F or W. The D gene is left open where the match is weak. The size of a clone is reported for some rows only, either as once, few or many, or as a class for expanded clones.

D,V,size,J,DNA,CDR3
TRBD1,TRBV18,NA,TRBJ2-7,TGTGCCAGCTCACGTTGGACAGGGGCCCTAACATCCACCTACGAGCAGTACTTC,CASSRWTGALTSTYEQYF
TRBD1,TRBV6-1,NA,TRBJ1-2,TGTGCCAGCAGGGACAGGCGAGGGGATGGCTACACCTTC,CASRDRRGDGYTF
TRBD2,TRBV10-1,few,TRBJ2-7,TGCGCCAGCAGTGAGTGGACTAGCGGGAGTCGCTACGAGCAGTACTTC,CASSEWTSGSRYEQYF
TRBD1,TRBV5-4,NA,TRBJ2-3,TGTGCCAGCAGCAAAAATGGCCCACACAGGGGGACAGATACGCAGTATTTT,CASSKNGPHRGTDTQYF
TRBD2,TRBV25-1,NA,TRBJ2-3,TGTGCCAGCAGCCCCCAACTAGCGGGAGTATCGACAGATACGCAGTATTTT,CASSPQLAGVSTDTQYF
TRBD1,TRBV12-5,NA,TRBJ1-1,TGTGCTAGTGGTTTGCTTATGGGGAAGGGGGCTTGGGGGGAAGCTTTCTTT,CASGLLMGKGAWGEAFF
NA,TRBV6-1,NA,TRBJ2-7,TGTGCCAGCAGTGAAGGGGACATCCCCTACGAGCAGTACTTC,CASSEGDIPYEQYF
TRBD1,TRBV4-1,NA,TRBJ2-5,TGCGCCAGCAGCCGCGGGACAGGGATCCAAGAGACCCAGTACTTC,CASSRGTGIQETQYF
TRBD2,TRBV4-3,NA,TRBJ2-7,TGCGCCAGCAGCCAAGATAAGGCTAGCGGTCCCTACGAGCAGTACTTC,CASSQDKASGPYEQYF
NA,TRBV15,NA,TRBJ1-2,TGTGCCACCAGCAGAGGGTTCAGGGAGGTTCACTATGGCTACACCTTC,CATSRGFREVHYGYTF
NA,TRBV27,NA,TRBJ1-4,TGTGCCAGCAGCCACCAGGGCCCAACTAATGAAAAACTGTTTTTT,CASSHQGPTNEKLFF
NA,TRBV27,NA,TRBJ2-1,TGTGCCAGCAGACCCAGGGGTCCCAATGAGCAGTTCTTC,CASRPRGPNEQFF
NA,TRBV14,NA,TRBJ2-3,TGTGCCAGCAGCCAAGATCCCGCAGATACGCAGTATTTT,CASSQDPADTQYF
TRBD2,TRBV30,NA,TRBJ2-1,TGTGCCTGGAATTCGGAGAAGCGGGAGGGTGAGCAGTTCTTC,CAWNSEKREGEQFF
NA,TRBV11-1,NA,TRBJ1-2,TGTGCCAGCAGCTCACGACATCCCCAAGGGGTTAACTATGGCTACACCTTC,CASSSRHPQGVNYGYTF
NA,TRBV28,NA,TRBJ2-1,TGTGCCAGCAGCAGAGGCGGAGTGTCCTACAATGAGCAGTTCTTC,CASSRGGVSYNEQFF
TRBD1,TRBV5-1,NA,TRBJ2-7,TGCGCCAGCAGCTTGGCACAGGGGTACTACGAGCAGTACTTC,CASSLAQGYYEQYF
TRBD2,TRBV11-2,NA,TRBJ2-7,TGTGCCAGCAGCCACCTAGCGGGAGGCCGGGACTCCTACGAGCAGTACTTC,CASSHLAGGRDSYEQYF
NA,TRBV21-1,NA,TRBJ2-3,TGTGCCAGCAGCCTAGTGGCCCTAGCGGGGCAGTATTTT,CASSLVALAGQYF
TRBD2,TRBV7-9,NA,TRBJ2-2,TGTGCCAGCAGCGTCCACCGCGGGCTAGCGGGAGGGCCCGGGGAGCTGTTTTTT,CASSVHRGLAGGPGELFF
NA,TRBV6-1,NA,TRBJ1-2,TGTGCCAGCAGGGGGAGGTATGGCTACACCTTC,CASRGRYGYTF
NA,TRBV13,once,TRBJ2-7,TGTGCCAGCAGCTTAGGCCGAAGGATCCGACACCCCTCCTACGAGCAGTACTTC,CASSLGRRIRHPSYEQYF
NA,TRBV29-1,NA,TRBJ2-1,TGCAGCGTTGAGCTTGAGCGGAAGACCTACAATGAGCAGTTCTTC,CSVELERKTYNEQFF
NA,TRBV5-1,NA,TRBJ1-1,TGCGCCAGCAGCCCGGGGATGGCAGGTAACCCGAACACTGAAGCTTTCTTT,CASSPGMAGNPNTEAFF
NA,TRBV11-3,NA,TRBJ2-3,TGTGCCAGCAGCAACACTAGTGGCACAGATACGCAGTATTTT,CASSNTSGTDTQYF
TRBD2,TRBV15,NA,TRBJ2-1,TGTGCCACCAGCGGCCGGACTAGCGGCAGATACAATGAGCAGTTCTTC,CATSGRTSGRYNEQFF
TRBD1,TRBV6-4,NA,TRBJ2-1,TGTGCCAGCAACAAACCGGGACAGGGCAACTACAATGAGCAGTTCTTC,CASNKPGQGNYNEQFF
NA,TRBV10-3,NA,TRBJ2-1,TGTGCCATCCGGGCTAGCCCGAGGGGGTCCTACAATGAGCAGTTCTTC,CAIRASPRGSYNEQFF
TRBD1,TRBV7-9,once,TRBJ2-7,TGTGCCAGCAGCTCGCGTTACAGGGGCCGCGAGCAGTACTTC,CASSSRYRGREQYF
NA,TRBV18,few,TRBJ1-3,TGTGCCAGCTCACCCGTTCACGGTTACTCTGGAAACACCATATATTTT,CASSPVHGYSGNTIYF
TRBD2,TRBV2,NA,TRBJ2-1,TGTGCCAGCAGGCTGGCGGGGGGGGTGGGTAGCAATGAGCAGTTCTTC,CASRLAGGVGSNEQFF
NA,TRBV6-1,NA,TRBJ1-2,TGTGCCAGCACCCCCTATGGGGGGGTTAACTATGGCTACACCTTC,CASTPYGGVNYGYTF
NA,TRBV5-1,NA,TRBJ2-2,TGCGCCAGCAGCTCCCTCGACCGGCGGTTGGGCACCGGGGAGCTGTTTTTT,CASSSLDRRLGTGELFF
NA,TRBV2,NA,TRBJ2-7,TGTGCCAGCAGCACAGGGTCGCCCCACGAGCAGTACTTC,CASSTGSPHEQYF
NA,TRBV29-1,NA,TRBJ2-1,TGCAGCGTTGGAGGCCTAGGGGGAGGGAGAAAGCAGTTCTTC,CSVGGLGGGRKQFF
NA,TRBV4-1,NA,TRBJ2-1,TGCGCCAGCAGCCAAGATTCAGGAAGCAATGAGCAGTTCTTC,CASSQDSGSNEQFF
TRBD2,TRBV4-2,NA,TRBJ2-3,TGTGCCAGCAGCCAAGGTTACCCCCGACTAGCGGAGGGGGATACGCAGTATTTT,CASSQGYPRLAEGDTQYF
TRBD2,TRBV7-7,NA,TRBJ2-1,TGTGCCAGCAGCCCCCGACTAGCGGGAGACTACAATGAGCAGTTCTTC,CASSPRLAGDYNEQFF
TRBD2,TRBV4-2,NA,TRBJ2-1,TGTGCCAGCAGCCAAGTTAGAGGCGGGAGTTCGTTCAATGAGCAGTTCTTC,CASSQVRGGSSFNEQFF
NA,TRBV4-1,NA,TRBJ2-3,TGCGCCAGCAGCCAAGATTGGACTAGCACAGATACGCAGTATTTT,CASSQDWTSTDTQYF
NA,TRBV19,few,TRBJ2-1,TGTGCCAGTATGGCTAGCATCTCGAGCTCCTACAATGAGCAGTTCTTC,CASMASISSSYNEQFF
NA,TRBV28,few,TRBJ1-4,TGTGCCAGCAGCCCCCGCGATGAAAAACTGTTTTTT,CASSPRDEKLFF
NA,TRBV7-9,NA,TRBJ2-1,TGTGCCAGCAGCTACCCTTCTACGAATAGTTTAAATGAGCAGTTCTTC,CASSYPSTNSLNEQFF